This entry describes one T cell receptor (beta chain). Its antigen is not identified. The length of the CDR3 is 12 residues. Germline V lookup: CDR1 MNHEY, CDR2 SVGEGT. The V end lost 2 bases, the J end lost 2 bases, and 4 bases lay between the germline ends. MiXCR was run by TCRdb on the 5' RACE reads, yielding one entry per CDR3 protein. The sample consists of more than 15,000 distinct CDR3 sequences, around 6.5% of them appearing once. Time point here: sample taken at primary tumor resection. The data derive from a study of spatial heterogeneity in lung cancer. Broader study findings: Mutation tallies in tumors tracked expanded intratumoral alpha and beta TCR counts.

This sequence originates from a female donor with early-stage non-small cell lung cancer. The chain recombines TRBV6-2 or TRBV6-3 with TRBJ2-7; no firm D call. Sequences were derived from lung tumor tissue, sampled at surgery. Here the CDR3 DNA reads TGTGCCAGCAGTTACATAACCTACGAGCAGTACTTC. Translation gives CASSYITYEQYF.